The 17 T cell receptor beta chains given below trace back to one sample, sequenced in a study of post-analysis software for immune sequencing data. Findings and limits, study-wide: Included in a set of a few TRBV segments more frequent in patients than controls were TRBV5-6, TRBV5-1 and TRBV20-1.

The antigens these receptors bind are not known. Included in the TCR beta cDNA libraries were unique molecular identifiers. TCRdb processed the PCR reads anew with MiXCR; each CDR3 protein has one entry. The table has about 680,000 distinct CDR3 sequences, around 64% seen once; the top ten hold 11%. The sample was blood. The receptors stem from a girl aged 2 to 9 with multiple sclerosis.

The chain recombines TRBV4-1 with TRBJ1-5; maybe TRBD1 (5 bases). The CDR3 sequence is 16 residues long. The V gene lost 4 bases and the J gene lost 6 bases, with 19 bases spanning the gap. CDR1 is MGHRA, CDR2 YSYEKL, per germline. This chain's CDR3 is CASSLAGSGVSQPQHF. CDR3 DNA sequence: TGCGCCAGCAGCCTAGCAGGGAGCGGGGTAAGTCAGCCCCAGCATTTT.

This clonotype came up a few times. This sequence joins TRBV3-1 and TRBJ1-6; D possibly corresponds to TRBD1 (6 bases). From germline, CDR1 is LGHDT and CDR2 YNNKEL (reference sequence). This CDR3 has 16 amino acids. V dropped 0 bases and J dropped 7 bases, with 13 bases sitting between them. Here the CDR3 reads CASSQEWARGNSPLHF. The CDR3 region has the DNA TGTGCCAGCAGCCAAGAGTGGGCCAGGGGAAATTCACCCCTCCACTTT.

The rearrangement uses TRBV4-1 and TRBJ2-1; 7 bases line up with TRBD2. J lost 0 bases, V lost 1 base, and 6 bases had no gene match. The germline CDR1 and CDR2 sequences are MGHRA and YSYEKL. CDR3 length equals 17 residues. In DNA, the CDR3 is TGCGCCAGCAGCCAAGTTGGGGGGGGAAACTCCTACAATGAGCAGTTCTTC. It specifies CASSQVGGGNSYNEQFF.

V is TRBV6-5 and J is TRBJ1-6; TRBD1 agrees at 12 bases. V shed 6 bases and J 10 bases; nucleotides not matched to a gene: 7. The CDR3 contains 15 residues. Germline assignment: CDR1 MNHEY and CDR2 SVGAGI. This CDR3 is CASRAGTGGESPLHF. The DNA of the CDR3 is TGTGCCAGCAGAGCCGGGACAGGGGGCGAATCACCCCTCCACTTT.

J is TRBJ2-7 and V is TRBV7-9, with 10 bases aligning to TRBD2. The ends lost 4 bases at V and 5 bases at J; junction bases unmatched: 8. The CDR3 runs 15 residues. The germline V gene has CDR1 SEHNR and CDR2 FQNEAQ (reference sequence). The CDR3 DNA sequence: TGTGCCAGCAGCTCGCGACTAGCGGGCCTAAACGAGCAGTACTTC. Protein product: CASSSRLAGLNEQYF.

This chain uses TRBV6-5 with TRBJ1-5; TRBD1 is a possible D gene (6 bases). Trimming took off 3 bases at V and 6 bases at J, with 18 bases between the two ends. The length of the CDR3 is 16 residues. CDR1 and CDR2 (germline): MNHEY, SVGAGI. The CDR3 spells CASSYLGALGGQPQHF. CDR3 DNA sequence: TGTGCCAGCAGTTATTTGGGGGCCCTCGGTGGTCAGCCCCAGCATTTT.

The chain is built from TRBV5-6 and TRBJ2-5, with 7 bases that match TRBD1. The CDR3 is 13 amino acids. Germline lookup yields CDR1 SGHDT and CDR2 YYEEEE. The V gene end was trimmed by 2 bases and the J gene end by 6 bases; junction bases not matched to a gene: 4. CDR3 sequence (DNA): TGTGCCAGCAGCTTAGAGGGGGCAAAGACCCAGTACTTC. It codes for CASSLEGAKTQYF.

The V and J genes are TRBV6-5 and TRBJ2-3; D tentatively reads TRBD1 or TRBD2 (5 bases each). The CDR3 has 15 residues. Germline CDR1 reads MNHEY; CDR2 reads SVGAGI. V was clipped by 6 bases and J by 1 base, with 14 bases between them. The CDR3 loop reads CASSPEGLGTDTQYF. The CDR3 nucleotides read TGTGCCAGCAGCCCTGAGGGGCTGGGCACAGATACGCAGTATTTT.

This chain joins TRBV12-3 or TRBV12-4 and TRBJ1-5; D gene uncertain. V lost 3 bases to trimming and J lost 4 bases, with 4 bases between them. The CDR3 runs 12 residues. The CDR3 nucleotides are TGTGCCAGCAGTTTTATTAATCAGCCCCAGCATTTT. It translates to CASSFINQPQHF.

The chain joins TRBV20-1 to TRBJ2-6; D remains unclear. The germline V and J ends were trimmed by 6 bases and 2 bases, with 17 bases remaining between them. The germline CDR1 and CDR2 sequences are DFQATT and SNEGSKA (reference sequence). CDR3 length equals 16 residues. The CDR3 is CSAEGDGPPGANVLTF. As DNA, the CDR3 is TGCAGTGCCGAAGGCGACGGGCCTCCTGGGGCCAACGTCCTGACTTTC.

J is TRBJ2-3 and V is TRBV20-1, with a tentative D call TRBD1 (6 bases). The CDR3 loop spans 14 amino acids. Germline V gene lookup returns CDR1 DFQATT and CDR2 SNEGSKA (reference sequence). V lost 2 bases to trimming and J lost 1 base, with 10 bases between them. Here the CDR3 reads CSARQGSGTDTQYF. CDR3 bases: TGCAGTGCTAGACAGGGGTCGGGCACAGATACGCAGTATTTT.

This sequence joins TRBV12-3 or TRBV12-4 and TRBJ1-2; weak D call: TRBD1 (5 bases). This CDR3 is built from 13 residues. V was clipped by 3 bases and J by 8 bases, with 13 bases between them. Here the CDR3 DNA reads TGTGCCAGCAGTTTTGGGGACTTGGGGGGCTACACCTTC. As protein: CASSFGDLGGYTF.

This chain uses TRBV10-3 with TRBJ1-1, with D hard to call. Germline V CDR1 and CDR2: ENHRY, SYGVKD. This CDR3 region has 11 residues. Trimming stripped 8 bases from V and 1 base from J, with 5 bases between. The chain's CDR3 is CAIGRNTEAFF. CDR3 bases: TGTGCCATCGGGCGGAACACTGAAGCTTTCTTT.

Comments on this clonotype: It may be a read error: a sequence one base away is much more abundant. This chain uses TRBV6-5 with TRBJ2-1; TRBD2 aligns across 10 bases. V shed 5 bases, J shed 6 bases, and the junction held 7 bases outside the gene matches. The CDR3 totals 15 residues. Germline-derived CDR1 and CDR2 are MNHEY and SVGAGI. This CDR3 reads CASSVGASGGNEQFF. The CDR3 region has the DNA TGTGCCAGCAGTGTAGGGGCTAGCGGGGGCAATGAGCAGTTCTTC.

This rearrangement joins TRBV6-5 to TRBJ1-2; D call uncertain. V was clipped by 3 bases and J by 0 bases, with 8 bases between them. CDR1 is MNHEY, CDR2 SVGAGI, per germline. The CDR3 has 14 residues. CDR3 loop: CASSYNQANYGYTF. The DNA for the CDR3 is TGTGCCAGCAGTTATAACCAGGCTAACTATGGCTACACCTTC.

The gene calls are TRBV25-1 and TRBJ2-5; D perhaps matches TRBD2 (6 bases). Germline V CDR1 and CDR2: MGHDK, SYGVNS. This CDR3 comprises 15 residues. Between the trimmed V and J ends, which lost 5 bases and 1 base, there was a span of 14 bases. CDR3 sequence reads: CASSSPGTGQETQYF. Written as DNA, the CDR3 is TGTGCCAGCAGTAGTCCCGGGACTGGCCAAGAGACCCAGTACTTC.

The V call is TRBV6-5, the J call TRBJ2-5; 11 nucleotides match TRBD2. V trimming: 0 bases; J trimming: 2 bases; junction bases outside the gene matches: 2. Germline CDR1 MNHEY, CDR2 SVGAGI. There are 16 residues in the CDR3. The CDR3 nucleotides read TGTGCCAGCAGTTACTCCCTAGCGGGAGGACAAGAGACCCAGTACTTC. Translation gives CASSYSLAGGQETQYF.